The clone carrying this T cell receptor beta chain was seen more than once but under ten times. This specimen includes other DNA sequences encoding the same CDR3. The data were obtained in a study of cytomegalovirus exposure and HLA in healthy donors. It was with 60 Vbeta and 13 Jbeta primers that the PCR ran. Clones were sequenced by immunoSEQ multiplex PCR, and TCRdb holds only the in-frame ones, with some missing. Of 150,000 to 200,000 clones listed, approximately 80% were seen once; the top ten hold 14%. V shed 4 bases and J 1 base; nucleotides not matched to a gene: 3. CDR3 length equals 14 residues. The germline V gene has CDR1 SGHRS and CDR2 YFSETQ.

The chain has TRBV5-1 and TRBJ1-1; TRBD1 matches 8 bases. The sequence derives from a woman in her thirties in good health and CMV-seropositive. Sequencing was carried out using PBMCs. Written as DNA, the CDR3 is TGCGCCAGCAGCGTGGACAGGGCGAACACTGAAGCTTTCTTT. Translation: CASSVDRANTEAFF. Using reference TRBV5-1 and TRBJ1-1 for the parts outside the CDR3, the full variable domain is KAGVTQTPRYLIKTRGQQVTLSCSPISGHRSVSWYQQTPGQGLQFLFEYFSETQRNKGNFPGRFSGRQFSNSRSEMNVSTLELGDSALYLCASSVDRANTEAFFGQGTRLTVV.